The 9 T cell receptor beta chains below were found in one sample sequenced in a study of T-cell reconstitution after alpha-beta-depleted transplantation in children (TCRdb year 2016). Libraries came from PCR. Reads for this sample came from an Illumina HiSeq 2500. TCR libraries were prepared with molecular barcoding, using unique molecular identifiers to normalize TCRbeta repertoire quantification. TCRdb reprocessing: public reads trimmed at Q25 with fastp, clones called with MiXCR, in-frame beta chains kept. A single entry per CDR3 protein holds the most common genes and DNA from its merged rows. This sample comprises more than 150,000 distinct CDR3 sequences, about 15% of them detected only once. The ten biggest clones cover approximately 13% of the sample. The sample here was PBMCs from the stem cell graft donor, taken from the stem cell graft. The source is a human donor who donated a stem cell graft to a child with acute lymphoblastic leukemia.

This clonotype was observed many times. The CDR3 loop reads CASRDEVDEQYF. The CDR3 DNA is TGCGCCAGCAGGGACGAGGTTGACGAGCAGTACTTC. The chain links TRBV5-1 to TRBJ2-7; D not resolved. Trimming shortened V by 5 bases and J by 5 bases, and 11 bases separated the two germline ends. CDR1 SGHRS and CDR2 YFSETQ come from the germline V gene. The CDR3 length is 12 residues.

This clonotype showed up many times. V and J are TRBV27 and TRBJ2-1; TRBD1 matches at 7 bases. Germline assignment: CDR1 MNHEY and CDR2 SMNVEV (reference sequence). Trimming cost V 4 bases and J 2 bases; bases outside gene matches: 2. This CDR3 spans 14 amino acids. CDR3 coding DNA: TGTGCCAGCAGTTCCCAGGGGGCCTACAATGAGCAGTTCTTC. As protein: CASSSQGAYNEQFF.

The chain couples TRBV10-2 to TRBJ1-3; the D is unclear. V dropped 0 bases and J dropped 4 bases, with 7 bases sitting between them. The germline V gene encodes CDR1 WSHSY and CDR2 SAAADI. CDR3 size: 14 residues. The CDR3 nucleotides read TGCGCCAGCAGTGAGTCGTCTAAAGGAAACACCATATATTTT. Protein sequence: CASSESSKGNTIYF.

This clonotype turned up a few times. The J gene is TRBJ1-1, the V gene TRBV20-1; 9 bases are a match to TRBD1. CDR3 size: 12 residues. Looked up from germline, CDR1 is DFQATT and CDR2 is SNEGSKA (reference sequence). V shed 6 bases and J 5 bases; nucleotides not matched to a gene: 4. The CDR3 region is CSARTGETEAFF. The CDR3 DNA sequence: TGCAGTGCGCGGACAGGGGAGACTGAAGCTTTCTTT.

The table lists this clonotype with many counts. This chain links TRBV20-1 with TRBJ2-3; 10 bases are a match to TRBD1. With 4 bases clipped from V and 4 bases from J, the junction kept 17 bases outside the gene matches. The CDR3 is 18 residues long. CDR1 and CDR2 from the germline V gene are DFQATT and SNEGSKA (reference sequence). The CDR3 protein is CSATGTGDLPGRPDTQYF. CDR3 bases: TGCAGTGCTACCGGGACAGGGGACTTACCCGGGCGACCAGATACGCAGTATTTT.

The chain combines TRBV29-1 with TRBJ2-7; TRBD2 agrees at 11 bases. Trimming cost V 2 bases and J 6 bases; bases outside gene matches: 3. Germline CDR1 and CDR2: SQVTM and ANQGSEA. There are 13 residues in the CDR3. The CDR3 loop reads CSVELAGGGEQYF. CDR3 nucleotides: TGCAGCGTTGAACTAGCGGGAGGCGGCGAGCAGTACTTC.

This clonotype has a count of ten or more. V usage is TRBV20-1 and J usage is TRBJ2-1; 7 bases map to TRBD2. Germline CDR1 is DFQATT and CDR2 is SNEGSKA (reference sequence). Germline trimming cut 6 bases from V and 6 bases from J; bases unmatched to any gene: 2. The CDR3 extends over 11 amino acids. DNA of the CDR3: TGCAGTGCCCCTAGCGGCAATGAGCAGTTCTTC. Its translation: CSAPSGNEQFF.

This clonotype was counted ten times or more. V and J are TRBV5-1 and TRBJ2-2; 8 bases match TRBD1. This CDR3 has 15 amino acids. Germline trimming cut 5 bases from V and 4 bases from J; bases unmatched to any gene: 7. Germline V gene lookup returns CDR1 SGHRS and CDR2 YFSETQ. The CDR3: CASRTGTGGTGELFF. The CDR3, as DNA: TGCGCCAGCAGAACCGGGACAGGAGGCACCGGGGAGCTGTTTTTT. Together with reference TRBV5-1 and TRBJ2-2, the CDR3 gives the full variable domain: KAGVTQTPRYLIKTRGQQVTLSCSPISGHRSVSWYQQTPGQGLQFLFEYFSETQRNKGNFPGRFSGRQFSNSRSEMNVSTLELGDSALYLCASRTGTGGTGELFFGEGSRLTVL.

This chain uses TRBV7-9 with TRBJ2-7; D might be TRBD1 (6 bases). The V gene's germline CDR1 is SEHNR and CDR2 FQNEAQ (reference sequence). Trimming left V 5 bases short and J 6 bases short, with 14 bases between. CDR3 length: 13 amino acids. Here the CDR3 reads CASSPDRPSEQYF. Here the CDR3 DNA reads TGTGCCAGCAGCCCCGACAGGCCGAGCGAGCAGTACTTC. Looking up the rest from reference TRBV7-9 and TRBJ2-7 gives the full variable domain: DTGVSQNPRHKITKRGQNVTFRCDPISEHNRLYWYRQTLGQGPEFLTYFQNEAQLEKSRLLSDRFSAERPKGSFSTLEIQRTEQGDSAMYLCASSPDRPSEQYFGPGTRLTVT.